Presented here are 16 T cell receptor beta chains from one specimen sequenced in a study of blood T cell repertoires in COVID-19. Some clones are missing from TCRdb's copy, which holds only in-frame ones; the method was immunoSEQ multiplex PCR. The data contain roughly 250,000 clones, about 89% of them singletons. The sample comprised peripheral blood. These receptors all stem from a woman in her forties or fifties with acute or convalescent COVID-19.

This clone was seen more than once but under ten times. The rearrangement joins TRBV10-3 to TRBJ2-7; D remains ambiguous. The CDR3 loop spans 15 amino acids. From germline, CDR1 is ENHRY and CDR2 SYGVKD. V gave up 0 bases and J gave up 2 bases, with 11 bases separating them. The CDR3 bases are TGTGCCATCAGTGAGTCGAGGTTCAGTGCCTACGAGCAGTACTTC. The encoded protein is CAISESRFSAYEQYF.

The rearrangement joins TRBV9 to TRBJ2-3; D is perhaps TRBD2 (6 bases). CDR3 length: 15 amino acids. Germline V lookup: CDR1 SGDLS, CDR2 YYNGEE. Trimming removed 4 bases from V and 1 base from J, with 13 bases in between. The CDR3 DNA is TGTGCCAGCAGCCCTATGGGCGGGGGCACAGATACGCAGTATTTT. Translated: CASSPMGGGTDTQYF.

The chain couples TRBV6-1 to TRBJ2-7; the match to TRBD2 covers 7 bases. Germline values: CDR1 MNHNS, CDR2 SASEGT. This CDR3 contains 16 residues. The V segment lost 0 bases and the J segment 2 bases; nucleotides outside the gene matches: 7. The CDR3 loop reads CASSEASRGRAYEQYF. DNA for the CDR3: TGTGCCAGCAGTGAAGCAAGTCGAGGGAGGGCCTACGAGCAGTACTTC.

This chain joins TRBV7-3 and TRBJ2-1, with 9 bases fitting TRBD2. This CDR3 has 15 amino acids. Germline V CDR1 and CDR2: SGHTA, FQGTGA. The V gene end was trimmed by 2 bases and the J gene end by 4 bases; junction bases not matched to a gene: 3. The CDR3 nucleotides are TGTGCCAGCAGCTTAGCGGGAGGGGTATACAATGAGCAGTTCTTC. Translation gives CASSLAGGVYNEQFF.

The V and J genes are TRBV6-5 and TRBJ2-5, with TRBD1 identical over 11 bases. The CDR3 extends over 13 amino acids. Germline V gives CDR1 MNHEY, CDR2 SVGAGI. Trimming at V came to 6 bases and at J to 4 bases, leaving 1 base not matched to a gene. CDR3 sequence: CASSGTGGETQYF. The CDR3 DNA reads TGTGCCAGCAGCGGGACAGGGGGAGAGACCCAGTACTTC.

The gene calls are TRBV29-1 and TRBJ1-1; D may be TRBD1 (6 bases). Germline lookup yields CDR1 SQVTM and CDR2 ANQGSEA. The V end was cut by 7 bases, the J end by 0 bases, with 18 bases between. The CDR3 is 15 amino acids. Here the CDR3 reads CSARRKQGVNTEAFF. For the CDR3, the DNA is TGCAGCGCCAGAAGAAAACAGGGCGTGAACACTGAAGCTTTCTTT.

The genes are TRBV7-2 and TRBJ1-1; D not certain. The CDR3 totals 13 residues. In germline, CDR1 is SGHTA, CDR2 FQGNSA. The V gene lost 4 bases and the J gene lost 2 bases, with 8 bases spanning the gap. The CDR3 nucleotides read TGTGCCAGCAGCTCTCAGATAAACACTGAAGCTTTCTTT. Protein product: CASSSQINTEAFF.

This clone was seen a few times. The gene calls are TRBV7-2 and TRBJ2-3, with D possibly being TRBD2 (6 bases). V was clipped by 0 bases and J by 2 bases, with 9 bases between them. The length of the CDR3 is 15 residues. Germline V gives CDR1 SGHTA, CDR2 FQGNSA. The CDR3 bases are TGTGCCAGCAGCTTAGCCTCGGGGGACACAGATACGCAGTATTTT. Translated, it gives CASSLASGDTDTQYF.

CDR3 residues: CASSLVIGRDYFEQYF. In nucleotides, the CDR3 is TGCGCCAGCAGCTTGGTTATAGGCAGGGACTATTTCGAGCAGTACTTC. V and J are TRBV5-1 and TRBJ2-7; TRBD2 matches at 7 bases. Unmatched junction bases numbered 12, after V lost 0 bases and J lost 6 bases. CDR3 size: 16 residues. Germline V gives CDR1 SGHRS, CDR2 YFSETQ.

This chain connects TRBV7-9 to TRBJ2-7; TRBD2 might be the D (6 bases). The V and J ends lost 1 base and 5 bases respectively, with 15 bases between them. CDR3 size: 15 residues. Looked up from germline, CDR1 is SEHNR and CDR2 is FQNEAQ (reference sequence). In DNA form, the CDR3 reads TGTGCCAGCAGCTTAGGGTTTCGGGAGTTACACGAGCAGTACTTC. Its protein product is CASSLGFRELHEQYF.

This chain connects TRBV15 to TRBJ2-1; D gene unclear. V shed 3 bases and J shed 5 bases, with 17 bases lying between them. Germline values: CDR1 LNHNV, CDR2 YYDKDF (reference sequence). This CDR3 region has 16 residues. The CDR3 DNA reads TGTGCCACCAGCAGGATCGCGTTGACGCTAGACAATGAGCAGTTCTTC. This sequence encodes CATSRIALTLDNEQFF.

The gene calls are TRBV5-1 and TRBJ1-6, with D perhaps matching TRBD1 (6 bases). V lost 5 bases and J lost 9, with 15 bases in between. This CDR3 is built from 14 residues. Per the germline V gene, CDR1 is SGHRS and CDR2 is YFSETQ. The CDR3 DNA follows: TGCGCCAGCAGTTCCGGACAGTGGGGTTCACCCCTCCACTTT. This codes for CASSSGQWGSPLHF.

The V call is TRBV15, the J call TRBJ2-5; 7 nucleotides match TRBD2. The CDR3 totals 17 residues. The V gene's germline CDR1 is LNHNV and CDR2 YYDKDF (reference sequence). J gave up 3 bases and V 0 bases, and 10 bases lay outside the gene matches. CDR3: CATSRDWGRESEETQYF. In nucleotides, the CDR3 is TGTGCCACCAGCAGAGATTGGGGGAGGGAATCCGAAGAGACCCAGTACTTC. The full variable domain, with the rest looked up from reference TRBV15 and TRBJ2-5, is DAMVIQNPRYQVTQFGKPVTLSCSQTLNHNVMYWYQQKSSQAPKLLFHYYDKDFNNEADTPDNFQSRRPNTSFCFLDIRSPGLGDTAMYLCATSRDWGRESEETQYFGPGTRLLVL.

The chain is built from TRBV7-9 and TRBJ2-3; possible D gene TRBD2, 6 bases. The CDR3 extends over 18 amino acids. CDR1 is SEHNR and CDR2 is FQNEAQ in the germline V gene (reference sequence). V lost 2 bases, J lost 1 base, and 19 bases lay in between. The DNA for the CDR3 is TGTGCCAGCAGCTTATACACTGTGTGGGAGGAGGGCACAGATACGCAGTATTTT. This sequence encodes CASSLYTVWEEGTDTQYF.

The chain couples TRBV18 to TRBJ2-7, with D tentatively TRBD2 (5 bases). This CDR3 is 15 amino acids long. Germline loops: CDR1 KGHSH, CDR2 LQKENI. V lost 3 bases and J 3 bases, leaving 15 bases between the germline ends. This chain's CDR3 is CASSPNEGIDYEQYF. CDR3 DNA: TGTGCCAGCTCACCTAATGAGGGTATTGACTACGAGCAGTACTTC.

The genes are TRBV28 and TRBJ2-7; 9 bases fit TRBD2. Trimming took 6 bases from V and 6 from J; bases not matched to a gene: 12. CDR1 and CDR2 (germline): MDHEN, SYDVKM. CDR3 length: 15 amino acids. CDR3 region: CASRKLAGFGTEQYF. CDR3 nucleotide sequence: TGTGCCAGCAGGAAACTAGCGGGCTTCGGGACCGAGCAGTACTTC.